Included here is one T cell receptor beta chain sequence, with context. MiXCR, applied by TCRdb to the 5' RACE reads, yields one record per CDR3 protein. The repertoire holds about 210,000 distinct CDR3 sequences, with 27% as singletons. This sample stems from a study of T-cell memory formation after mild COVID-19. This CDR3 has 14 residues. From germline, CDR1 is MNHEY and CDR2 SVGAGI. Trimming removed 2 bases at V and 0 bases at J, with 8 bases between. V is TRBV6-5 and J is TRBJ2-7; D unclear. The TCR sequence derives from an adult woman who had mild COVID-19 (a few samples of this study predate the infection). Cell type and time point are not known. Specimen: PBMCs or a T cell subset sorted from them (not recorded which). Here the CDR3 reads CASSYHRYSYEQYF. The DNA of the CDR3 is TGTGCCAGCAGTTACCACAGATACTCCTACGAGCAGTACTTC.